This T cell receptor (beta chain) was recorded in a study of blood T cell repertoires in COVID-19. Self-reported history from a screening survey and questionnaire set each donor's cohort. In the authors' workflow: Amplification of reference gene primers provided the estimated nucleated cell counts. Assay used: immunoSEQ multiplex PCR; TCRdb lists only in-frame clones, some missing. V and J calls and clone size are copied from that table; D and trimming were computed from the DNA. The sample records around 230,000 clones, 70% to 90% being singletons. V was pared by 2 bases and J by 1 base, with 6 bases between. The CDR3 consists of 13 residues. Germline V lookup: CDR1 SGHDT, CDR2 YYEEEE.

This sequence originates from a woman aged 40 to 50 with acute COVID-19. The sequenced sample consisted of PBMCs or T cells enriched from blood (not recorded which). The chain recombines TRBV5-6 with TRBJ2-5; perhaps TRBD2 as D (5 bases). The CDR3 loop reads CASSFRGQETQYF. DNA of the CDR3: TGTGCCAGCAGCTTTCGGGGCCAAGAGACCCAGTACTTC. The full variable domain, completed using reference TRBV5-6 and TRBJ2-5, is DAGVTQSPTHLIKTRGQQVTLRCSPKSGHDTVSWYQQALGQGPQFIFQYYEEEERQRGNFPDRFSGHQFPNYSSELNVNALLLGDSALYLCASSFRGQETQYFGPGTRLLVL.